This TCR beta chain emerged from a study of T cells in Graves' hyperthyroidism and ophthalmopathy. As for the study in general: Peripheral blood was collected at initial diagnosis, before any treatment.

Regions amplified from RNA transcripts were the TCR beta CDR3 regions. The TCR CDR3 was amplified in a first-round RT-PCR using the HTBI primer set. TCRdb itself ran the multiplex PCR reads through MiXCR, one entry per CDR3 protein. In the table there are 250,000 to 350,000 distinct CDR3 sequences, approximately 17% of which are singletons. This clonotype was seen at least ten times. Its antigen is undetermined. Exclusion of patients followed from uncontrolled infection, other autoimmune disease, pregnancy or lactation. Study outcomes and limitations: Blood also showed most of the thyroid clonotypes that were expanded above 0.001.

V lost 3 bases and J 0 bases, leaving 7 bases between the germline ends. Germline V gene data show CDR1 as DFQATT and CDR2 as SNEGSKA (reference sequence). This CDR3 is built from 13 residues. Sequenced input: blood. V and J are TRBV20-1 and TRBJ2-3; D unclear. The sequence was obtained from a man aged 25-45 years with Graves' hyperthyroidism. The CDR3 protein is CSASGASTDTQYF. Here the CDR3 DNA reads TGCAGTGCTAGCGGTGCTAGCACAGATACGCAGTATTTT.